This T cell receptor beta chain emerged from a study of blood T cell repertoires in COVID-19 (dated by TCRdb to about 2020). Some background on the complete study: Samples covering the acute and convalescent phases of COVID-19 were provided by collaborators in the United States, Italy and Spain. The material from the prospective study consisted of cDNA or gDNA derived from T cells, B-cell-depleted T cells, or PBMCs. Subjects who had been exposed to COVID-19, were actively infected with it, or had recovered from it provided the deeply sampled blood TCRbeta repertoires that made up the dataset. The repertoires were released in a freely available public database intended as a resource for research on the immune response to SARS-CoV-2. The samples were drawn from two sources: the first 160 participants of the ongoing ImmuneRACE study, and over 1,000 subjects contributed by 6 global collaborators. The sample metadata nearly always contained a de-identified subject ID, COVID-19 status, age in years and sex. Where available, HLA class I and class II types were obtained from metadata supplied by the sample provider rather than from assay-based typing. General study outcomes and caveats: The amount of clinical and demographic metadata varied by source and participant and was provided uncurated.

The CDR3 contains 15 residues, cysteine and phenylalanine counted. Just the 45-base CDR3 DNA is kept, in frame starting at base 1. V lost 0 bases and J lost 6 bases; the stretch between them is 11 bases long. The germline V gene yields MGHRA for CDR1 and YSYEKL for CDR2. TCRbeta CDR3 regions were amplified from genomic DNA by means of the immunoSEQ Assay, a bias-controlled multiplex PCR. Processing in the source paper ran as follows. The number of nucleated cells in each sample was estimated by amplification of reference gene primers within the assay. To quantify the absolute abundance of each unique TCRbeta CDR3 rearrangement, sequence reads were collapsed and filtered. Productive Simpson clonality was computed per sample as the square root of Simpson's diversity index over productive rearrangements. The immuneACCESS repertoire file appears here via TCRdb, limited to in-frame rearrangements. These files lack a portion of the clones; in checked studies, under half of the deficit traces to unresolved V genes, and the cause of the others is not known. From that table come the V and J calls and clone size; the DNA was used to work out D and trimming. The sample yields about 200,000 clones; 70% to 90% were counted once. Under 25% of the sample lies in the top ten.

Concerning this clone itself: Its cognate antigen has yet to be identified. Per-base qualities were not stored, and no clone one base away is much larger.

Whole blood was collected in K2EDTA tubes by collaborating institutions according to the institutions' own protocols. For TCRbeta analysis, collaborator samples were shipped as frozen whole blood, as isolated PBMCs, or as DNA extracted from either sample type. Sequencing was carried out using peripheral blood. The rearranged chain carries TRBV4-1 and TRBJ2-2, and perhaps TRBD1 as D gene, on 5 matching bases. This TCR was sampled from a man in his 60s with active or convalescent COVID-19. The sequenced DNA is TGCGCCAGCAGCCAAGAACAGGCTGTGTCCGGGGAGCTGTTTTTT. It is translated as CASSQEQAVSGELFF.